This T cell receptor beta chain came from a study of T cells in Graves' hyperthyroidism and ophthalmopathy. The sample holds many counts of this clonotype. Antigen unknown. The V gene lost 5 bases and the J gene lost 6 bases, with 26 bases spanning the gap. Germline V CDR1 and CDR2: SGHAT, FQNNGV. This CDR3 is built from 18 residues. Among ophthalmopathy patients, the Clinical Activity Score reached at least 3, the NOSPECS grade reached at least 4, and duration remained under 3 months. General study results and limits: In blood, most of the thyroid clonotypes expanded above 0.001 were also present. Ophthalmopathy, which appeared later, was predicted by the model a median approximately 6.7 months before onset.

The source material, RNA transcripts, was used to amplify TCR beta CDR3 regions. A first-round RT-PCR of the TCR CDR3 used the HTBI primer set. Via MiXCR, TCRdb re-called the multiplex PCR reads, giving one row per CDR3 protein. Of 450,000 to 650,000 distinct CDR3 sequences in the sample, approximately 17% are singletons; the top ten hold approximately 16%. The genes are TRBV11-2 and TRBJ2-1, with D perhaps being TRBD1 or TRBD2 (6 bases each). The clonotype was recovered from a woman younger than 30 with Graves' ophthalmopathy. Sequencing was done on a sample of blood. In nucleotides, the CDR3 is TGTGCCAGCAGCAGTGGTTATCCAGGGGACTCTCCCCTCAATGAGCAGTTCTTC. It yields the protein CASSSGYPGDSPLNEQFF.